The 11 T cell receptor beta chains presented below share a single source sample, sequenced in a study of tissue T cells after allogeneic stem cell transplantation. Only in-frame clones appear in the TCRdb table, and some are missing; sequencing was by immunoSEQ multiplex PCR. The table lists more than 45,000 clones, around 67% of them singletons. Sequencing was carried out using sorted cells pooled from one or two spleens. The receptors were sampled from a pool of C57BL/6 mice in good health.

Notes on this clone: Each gene name is a mouse one. The read comes to an end 1 residue before the CDR3 does, leaving the germline J gene to fill in the end. The gene calls are TRBV13-3 and TRBJ2-2; 8 bases are a match to TRBD2. CDR1 and CDR2 from the germline V gene are NNHDY and SYVADS. V trimming: 0 bases; J trimming: 2 bases; junction bases outside the gene matches: 3. This CDR3 has 16 residues. CDR3 DNA, as far as it was read: TGTGCCAGCAGTGATGGGGGGGGCAGGAACACCGGGCAGCTCTAC. Its translation: CASSDGGGRNTGQLY. The full CDR3 is CASSDGGGRNTGQLYF.

Comment on this clone: The gene names given are mouse names. The read ends 1 residue before the CDR3 terminus; that terminus is restored from the germline J gene. The chain combines TRBV1 with TRBJ2-7; D is unclear. CDR3 length: 12 residues. Deletions cut 0 bases from V and 7 bases from J, with 7 bases between. Germline V gene sequence: CDR1 NSQYPW, CDR2 LRSPGD (reference sequence). The DNA read from the CDR3 is TGCACCTGCAGTGCAGATTCCTGGGAACAGTAC. It specifies CTCSADSWEQY. In full, the CDR3 reads CTCSADSWEQYF.

A remark on this clone: Any gene name here is a mouse gene name. The read ends 1 residue before the CDR3 terminus; that terminus is restored from the germline J gene. The chain recombines TRBV1 with TRBJ2-1, with 10 bases matching TRBD1. The germline V gene encodes CDR1 NSQYPW and CDR2 LRSPGD (reference sequence). CDR3 size: 14 residues. With V trimmed by 2 bases and J by 9 bases, 4 bases remained unmatched. CDR3 sequence reads: CTCSAWDRGGEQFF. The part of the CDR3 DNA that was read is TGCACCTGCAGTGCATGGGACAGGGGTGGTGAGCAGTTC. Drawing the rest from reference TRBV1 and TRBJ2-1, the complete variable domain is VTLLEQNPRWRLVPRGQAVNLRCILKNSQYPWMSWYQQDLQKQLQWLFTLRSPGDKEVKSLPGADYLATRVTDTELRLQVANMSQGRTLYCTCSAWDRGGEQFFGPGTRLTVL.

In the case of this clone: Any gene name here is a mouse gene name. The observed sequence ends 1 residue before the CDR3 terminus, with the missing tail filled in from the germline J gene. The chain has TRBV4 and TRBJ2-4; 8 positions agree with TRBD2. In germline, CDR1 is LGHDT, CDR2 YNNKQL (reference sequence). The V gene end was trimmed by 3 bases and the J gene end by 0 bases; junction bases not matched to a gene: 5. The CDR3 covers 16 residues. CDR3 DNA (partial): TGTGCCAGCAGCTACGGACTGGGCGCTAGTCAAAACACCTTGTAC. Its protein product is CASSYGLGASQNTLY. The CDR3 reads in full as CASSYGLGASQNTLYF.

Of note for this clone: The germline and genes are mouse ones. The CDR3 goes on 1 residue after the read ends, and that part is filled in from the germline J gene. The rearrangement uses TRBV1 and TRBJ1-3; D uncertain. From germline, CDR1 is NSQYPW and CDR2 LRSPGD (reference sequence). V gave up 3 bases and J gave up 4 bases, with 7 bases separating them. The CDR3 spans 13 residues. Here the CDR3 reads CTCSASVGNTLYF. The CDR3 DNA, read in part, is TGCACCTGCAGTGCGTCAGTCGGAAATACGCTCTAT.

A note on this clone: These gene names are mouse names. With the read ending 1 residue before the CDR3 end, the germline J gene is used to fill in that end. The chain has TRBV14 and TRBJ2-2; D not resolved. CDR1 is SGHDT and CDR2 is FRDEAV in the germline V gene. This CDR3 is 12 amino acids long. The germline V and J ends were trimmed by 5 bases and 3 bases, with 5 bases remaining between them. The CDR3 protein is CASSPYTGQLYF. The sequenced part of the CDR3 DNA is TGTGCCAGCAGCCCCTACACCGGGCAGCTCTAC.

In its sample, this clone was seen a few times. Genes here carry mouse names. The CDR3 end lies 1 residue beyond the end of the read and is filled in from the germline J gene. V is TRBV26 and J is TRBJ2-7, with 11 bases fitting TRBD1. CDR3 length: 13 residues. The V gene's germline CDR1 is KGHPV and CDR2 FQNQEV (reference sequence). V gave up 3 bases and J gave up 6 bases; unmatched junction bases: 1. The sequenced part of the CDR3 DNA is TGTGCCAGCAGTCTAGGGACAGGGGGTGAACAGTAC. This sequence encodes CASSLGTGGEQY. In full, the CDR3 is CASSLGTGGEQYF.

About this clone: Gene names are the mouse ones. The missing CDR3 end, 1 residue past where the read stops, is filled in from the germline J gene. V is TRBV4 and J is TRBJ2-7; D unresolved. V was clipped by 5 bases and J by 0 bases, with 5 bases between them. The V gene's germline CDR1 is LGHDT and CDR2 YNNKQL (reference sequence). The length of the CDR3 is 12 residues. This CDR3 is CASSPSSYEQYF. The CDR3 bases that were read are TGTGCCAGCAGCCCGAGCTCCTATGAACAGTAC.

This clone was recorded only once. Genes and germline come from the mouse. CDR3 DNA (partial): TGTGCAAGCAGCTTAGGGGGAATTTCCAACGAAAGATTATTT. Protein product: CASSLGGISNERLF. The full CDR3 protein reads CASSLGGISNERLFF. The V gene is TRBV16, the J gene TRBJ1-4; D is unclear. The read comes to an end 1 residue before the CDR3 does, leaving the germline J gene to fill in the end. Trimming removed 1 base at V and 0 bases at J, with 6 bases between. CDR1 SGHSA and CDR2 FRNQAP come from the germline V gene. The CDR3 runs 15 residues.

This clone was counted a few times. Germline and genes here are mouse. The CDR3 extends 1 residue past the end of the read, so its final part is completed from the germline J gene. The sample carries other DNA sequences with the same CDR3. The chain is built from TRBV16 and TRBJ2-5; D is ambiguous. The CDR3 length is 13 residues. V lost 3 bases and J lost 0, with 4 bases in between. Per germline, CDR1 SGHSA and CDR2 FRNQAP. CDR3 protein: CASSLGNQDTQYF. Partial CDR3 DNA: TGTGCAAGCAGCTTGGGTAACCAAGACACCCAGTAC.

Concerning this clone itself: The genes are named according to mouse. The read terminates 1 residue ahead of where the CDR3 ends, so the germline J gene completes it. The chain has TRBV4 and TRBJ1-4; 7 nucleotides line up with TRBD1. Per the germline V gene, CDR1 is LGHDT and CDR2 is YNNKQL (reference sequence). The CDR3 has 13 residues. V dropped 8 bases and J dropped 2; count of bases not matched to a gene: 2. Partial CDR3 DNA: TGTGCCAGCCCGGGACAGTCCAACGAAAGATTATTT. Its translation: CASPGQSNERLF. The CDR3 as a whole reads CASPGQSNERLFF.